This is a list of T cell receptor beta chains from one sample in a study of cytomegalovirus exposure and HLA in healthy donors. Some clones are missing from TCRdb's copy, which holds only in-frame ones; the method was immunoSEQ multiplex PCR. This repertoire shows more than 150,000 clones, around four fifths found once; its top ten account for roughly 2%. Sequencing was done on a sample of PBMCs. These receptors all come from a woman aged 25 to 39 in good health and CMV-seronegative. The CDR3 runs from the conserved cysteine through the conserved F or W. Each record gives: D gene, V gene, J gene, clone size, CDR3 DNA, CDR3 protein. D genes are given only for firm matches. The size of a clone is reported for some rows only, either as once, few or many, or as a class for expanded clones.

-	TRBV19	TRBJ1-4	-	TGTGCCAGTAGTATTATGGGGGCTGGGGAAAAACTGTTTTTT	CASSIMGAGEKLFF
-	TRBV5-1	TRBJ1-6	-	TGCGCCAGCAGCGACGACCGGACAGCGCGAAATTCACCCCTCCACTTT	CASSDDRTARNSPLHF
-	TRBV25-1	TRBJ1-1	few	TGTGCCAGCAGGGATGGAGGCACTGAAGCTTTCTTT	CASRDGGTEAFF
TRBD1	TRBV5-4	TRBJ2-4	-	TGTGCCAGCAGCTTGGGGACAGGGGAAGCCAAAAACATTCAGTACTTC	CASSLGTGEAKNIQYF
TRBD1	TRBV9	TRBJ2-3	-	TGTGCCAGCAGCGCCGGGGACAGGGGGTCGGATACGCAGTATTTT	CASSAGDRGSDTQYF
TRBD1	TRBV11-2	TRBJ2-7	-	TGTGCCAGCAGCGCCCGACCCGACAGGGGGCCGAAGGAGCAGTACTTC	CASSARPDRGPKEQYF
TRBD1	TRBV5-6	TRBJ1-5	-	TGTGCCAGCAGCTTACAGGGGGTGGGGGGATATAGCAATCAGCCCCAGCATTTT	CASSLQGVGGYSNQPQHF
TRBD1	TRBV7-9	TRBJ2-6	once	TGTGCCAGCAGCTTAGGGGACAGGGGGATCGGGGCCAACGTCCTGACTTTC	CASSLGDRGIGANVLTF
-	TRBV5-1	TRBJ1-2	-	TGCGCCAGCGCAGGGGCAGGCACTAACTATGGCTACACCTTC	CASAGAGTNYGYTF
-	TRBV4-2	TRBJ2-1	-	TGTGCCAGCAGCCAAGAGCACGGGAACAATGAGCAGTTCTTC	CASSQEHGNNEQFF
-	TRBV4-2	TRBJ2-6	-	TGTGCCAGCAGCGAGGGACACAACTCTGGGGCCAACGTCCTGACTTTC	CASSEGHNSGANVLTF
TRBD2	TRBV30	TRBJ2-5	-	TGTGCCTGGAGTGACCCCCGGGGAGGGCAAGAGACCCAGTACTTC	CAWSDPRGGQETQYF
-	TRBV7-9	TRBJ1-1	-	TGTGCCAGCAGCTTGACAGGAGACACTGAAGCTTTCTTT	CASSLTGDTEAFF
TRBD1	TRBV27	TRBJ2-7	once	TGTGCCAGCAAACCGGGACAGGGAAACTACGAGCAGTACTTC	CASKPGQGNYEQYF
-	TRBV6-1	TRBJ2-2	-	TGTGCCAGCAGTGTTCGAGGGGGGAACACCGGGGAGCTGTTTTTT	CASSVRGGNTGELFF
-	TRBV6-6	TRBJ2-2	-	TGTGCCAGCAGGCCCGGGACAACTAACACCGGGGAGCTGTTTTTT	CASRPGTTNTGELFF
-	TRBV2	TRBJ1-1	-	TGTGCCACCAATTCCCTGAACACTGAAGCTTTCTTT	CATNSLNTEAFF
-	TRBV28	TRBJ2-1	-	TGTGCCAGCGACCGGCGGAGCTCCTACAATGAGCAGTTCTTC	CASDRRSSYNEQFF
-	TRBV9	TRBJ1-5	once	TGTGCCAGCAGCGCTAGAAATAGCAATCAGCCCCAGCATTTT	CASSARNSNQPQHF
-	TRBV5-1	TRBJ1-1	-	TGCGCCAGCAGCTCCGGGACACAAGGGACTGAAGCTTTCTTT	CASSSGTQGTEAFF
-	TRBV27	TRBJ1-5	-	TGTGCCAGCAGTTTACGGGGTGGCCTGGGTCAGCCCCAGCATTTT	CASSLRGGLGQPQHF
TRBD2	TRBV5-1	TRBJ2-5	-	TGCGCCAGCAGCGATGGGACTAGCGGGGGCCAGACCCAGTACTTC	CASSDGTSGGQTQYF
-	TRBV6-1	TRBJ1-1	-	TGTGCCAGCATTCCGGGGAGTCGGACTGAAGCTTTCTTT	CASIPGSRTEAFF
-	TRBV5-8	TRBJ1-5	-	TGTGCCAGCAGACCCGGGGACATTTATCAGCCCCAGCATTTT	CASRPGDIYQPQHF
TRBD1	TRBV5-1	TRBJ2-2	once	TGCGCCAGCAGCTTCGGGACAGGGGGGACCGGGGAGCTGTTTTTT	CASSFGTGGTGELFF
-	TRBV6-1	TRBJ1-1	-	TGTGCCAGCAGTGAAGCGGGGGGACGGTTTGTCACTGAAGCTTTCTTT	CASSEAGGRFVTEAFF
TRBD2	TRBV10-1	TRBJ2-5	-	TGCGCCAGCAGTGGAGGACTAGCGGTCCAAGAGACCCAGTACTTC	CASSGGLAVQETQYF
-	TRBV27	TRBJ2-2	-	TGTGCCAGCAGTTTATTGGGGCCCGGGGAGCTGTTTTTT	CASSLLGPGELFF
TRBD2	TRBV7-2	TRBJ2-3	-	TGTGCCAGCAGCCTAATGCGGGGGGTAACAGATACGCAGTATTTT	CASSLMRGVTDTQYF
-	TRBV5-6	TRBJ2-3	-	TGTGCCAGCAGCTTTCAGGGGTTCCAGTATTTT	CASSFQGFQYF
-	TRBV7-8	TRBJ1-2	-	TGTGCCAGCAGCCCAGGGATGGGCAATGGCTACACCTTC	CASSPGMGNGYTF
TRBD2	TRBV6-1	TRBJ2-7	-	TGTGCCAGCAGGCCGGGACTATACGAGCAGTACTTC	CASRPGLYEQYF
TRBD2	TRBV30	TRBJ2-3	-	TGTGCCTGGAGCATTAGCGGGGGGGCCACAGATACGCAGTATTTT	CAWSISGGATDTQYF
TRBD1	TRBV10-3	TRBJ1-1	-	TGTGCCATCGGCCCGGACAGGGGAGAGGGGACTGAAGCTTTCTTT	CAIGPDRGEGTEAFF
-	TRBV7-9	TRBJ1-3	-	TGTGCCAGCAGCTCAGACCACAGCTCTGGAAACACCATATATTTT	CASSSDHSSGNTIYF
TRBD1	TRBV29-1	TRBJ1-1	-	TGCAGCGTTGAAGTCGACAGGGGGCGTCCCGAAGCTTTCTTT	CSVEVDRGRPEAFF
-	TRBV30	TRBJ1-6	-	TGTGCCTGGAGCTTCTGGGAGCCTCTTACTAATTCACCCCTCCACTTT	CAWSFWEPLTNSPLHF
-	TRBV6-6	TRBJ1-5	-	TGTGCCAGCAGTTACTCGAGGAGGGGCCAGCCCCAGCATTTT	CASSYSRRGQPQHF
TRBD1	TRBV2	TRBJ1-4	-	TGTGCCGGGGACAGGGGGGCCGAAAAACTGTTTTTT	CAGDRGAEKLFF
TRBD1	TRBV15	TRBJ2-1	-	TGTGCCACCAGCAGAACCATGACAGGGAGCTATAATGAGCAGTTCTTC	CATSRTMTGSYNEQFF
TRBD2	TRBV30	TRBJ2-4	-	TGTGCCTGGAGTGTAAGGTTAGCGGGGGCCTTAGCCAAAAACATTCAGTACTTC	CAWSVRLAGALAKNIQYF
-	TRBV9	TRBJ2-3	few	TGTGCCAGCAGCGTAGACGGACAGTACACAGATACGCAGTATTTT	CASSVDGQYTDTQYF
TRBD1	TRBV28	TRBJ1-1	-	TGTGCCAGCAGTATACTTCCGGTAGGGGACAGGGGAATGGGAACTGAAGCTTTCTTT	CASSILPVGDRGMGTEAFF
TRBD1	TRBV6-5	TRBJ1-1	-	TGTGCCAGCAGTTACTCCGGGACAGGGGGCACTGAAGCTTTCTTT	CASSYSGTGGTEAFF
-	TRBV29-1	TRBJ1-2	-	TGCAGCGGGGGGAACAGGGACGGCTACACCTTC	CSGGNRDGYTF
TRBD1	TRBV9	TRBJ2-1	-	TGTGCCAGCAGCGACCGGGACAGGGGGAACAATGAGCAGTTCTTC	CASSDRDRGNNEQFF
TRBD1	TRBV7-2	TRBJ1-2	-	TGTGCCAGCAGCTGGACAGGACCCTCCTATGGCTACACCTTC	CASSWTGPSYGYTF